Judged by abundance, the clone carrying this T cell receptor beta chain is medium-sized (0.01 to 0.1%). With approximately 600 ng used per sample, the template was genomic DNA from bulk tumor. While surgery was under way, several biopsies spaced far apart were taken per primary tumor. Untreated, newly diagnosed non-small cell lung cancer patients underwent curative surgery. The data belong to a study of immune heterogeneity within non-small cell lung tumors. Multiplex PCR with 32 V and 13 J primers amplified TCR beta CDR3. TCRdb processed the multiplex PCR reads anew with MiXCR; each CDR3 protein has one entry. The sample records a few thousand distinct CDR3 sequences, around 23% being singletons. The CDR3 loop spans 13 amino acids. V lost 6 bases and J lost 3; bases outside the gene matches: 3. In germline, CDR1 is MNHEY, CDR2 SVGEGT.

The receptor's source is a man aged 60-69 years with non-small cell lung cancer. Material: lung tumor tissue. The rearrangement joins TRBV6-2 or TRBV6-3 to TRBJ2-3, with TRBD1 matching 7 bases. Here the CDR3 DNA reads TGTGCCAGCAGAAGACAGGGTACAGATACGCAGTATTTT. It specifies CASRRQGTDTQYF.